One and the same sample provided the 20 T cell receptor beta chains below, sequenced in a study of beta chain features in type 1 diabetes. The sequenced template was cDNA made from the entire isolated RNA. Method: immunoSEQ multiplex PCR; TCRdb's copy keeps in-frame clones and lacks some. The table has under 400,000 clones, about 20% seen once; the top ten hold roughly 0.045%. Sequenced material: naive CD4+ T cells from blood. The receptors shown here come from a woman between 18 and 30 years old in good health.

This clone was recorded a few times. The rearrangement links TRBV7-9 to TRBJ1-3, with unresolved D. CDR3 size: 11 residues. The V gene's germline CDR1 is SEHNR and CDR2 FQNEAQ (reference sequence). V was trimmed by 6 bases and J by 7 bases, leaving 7 bases between them. CDR3 protein: CASSEINTIYF. CDR3 bases: TGTGCCAGCAGTGAGATTAACACCATATATTTT.

This clone was seen a few times. The genes are TRBV30 and TRBJ1-4; D gene uncertain. Germline V lookup: CDR1 GTSNPN, CDR2 SVGIG (reference sequence). CDR3 length: 10 residues. V was shortened by 8 bases and J by 7 bases, with 8 bases between the two germline ends. CDR3 protein: CAHGREKLFF. Written as DNA, the CDR3 is TGTGCCCATGGGCGTGAAAAACTGTTTTTT.

V usage is TRBV6-6 and J usage is TRBJ1-3; unclear D gene. The ends were cut back, 4 bases at V and 0 bases at J, with 10 bases in the middle. Germline assignment: CDR1 MNHNY and CDR2 SVGAGI (reference sequence). The CDR3 length is 15 residues. CDR3 sequence (DNA): TGTGCCAGCAGTTGGGCTGACCCCTCTGGAAACACCATATATTTT. Translated: CASSWADPSGNTIYF.

This clone was observed a handful of times. This chain uses TRBV4-2 with TRBJ1-2; 7 bases match TRBD1. Germline V gene lookup returns CDR1 LGHNA and CDR2 YNFKEQ. Trimming removed 0 bases from V and 2 bases from J; junction bases left unmatched: 3. The CDR3 covers 15 residues. The DNA of the CDR3 is TGTGCCAGCAGCCAAGAGGACAGGTCGAACTATGGCTACACCTTC. It specifies CASSQEDRSNYGYTF.

This chain links TRBV9 with TRBJ2-2, with D perhaps matching TRBD2 (5 bases). This CDR3 spans 15 amino acids. Germline CDR1 reads SGDLS; CDR2 reads YYNGEE. With 6 bases removed from V and 3 bases from J, the gap between germline ends came to 15 bases. The DNA of the CDR3 is TGTGCCAGCACGGAGAGGGTCGGGGACACCGGGGAGCTGTTTTTT. It translates to CASTERVGDTGELFF.

Concerning this clone: Other DNA sequences in this specimen translate into the identical CDR3. V usage is TRBV7-2 and J usage is TRBJ1-1; 9 bases line up with TRBD1. This CDR3 is built from 13 residues. The ends lost 4 bases at V and 5 bases at J; junction bases unmatched: 2. The germline CDR1 and CDR2 sequences are SGHTA and FQGNSA. CDR3 protein: CASSSQGATEAFF. In nucleotides, the CDR3 is TGTGCCAGCAGCTCACAGGGGGCAACTGAAGCTTTCTTT.

This chain connects TRBV5-1 to TRBJ1-5; D might be TRBD1 (5 bases). Germline lookup yields CDR1 SGHRS and CDR2 YFSETQ. With 0 bases removed from V and 7 bases from J, the gap between germline ends came to 17 bases. The length of the CDR3 is 16 residues. In nucleotides, the CDR3 is TGCGCCAGCAGCTTGGAGGCAGGGATGGCAAAGCAGCCCCAGCATTTT. Translating it yields CASSLEAGMAKQPQHF.

This clone was observed a few times. V usage is TRBV2 and J usage is TRBJ2-3; 14 bases line up with TRBD2. The germline V gene has CDR1 SNHLY and CDR2 FYNNEI. The J segment lost 5 bases and the V segment lost 6 bases, leaving 7 bases of the junction unmatched. The CDR3 sequence is 16 residues long. The CDR3: CASRSTSGGAGDTQYF. The CDR3 DNA sequence: TGTGCCAGCAGGTCGACTAGCGGGGGGGCCGGAGATACGCAGTATTTT.

Only a few counts were recorded for this clone. This CDR3 reads CSVEEGFGSGANVLTF. The CDR3 DNA sequence: TGCAGCGTTGAGGAGGGCTTCGGCTCTGGGGCCAACGTCCTGACTTTC. The genes are TRBV29-1 and TRBJ2-6; D is perhaps TRBD2 (6 bases). Trimming pared 3 bases from V and 0 bases from J, leaving 12 bases between. This CDR3 is 16 amino acids long. CDR1 SQVTM and CDR2 ANQGSEA come from the germline V gene.

This clone showed up just a few times. This chain joins TRBV7-2 and TRBJ1-2; TRBD1 matches at 7 bases. The CDR3 covers 14 residues. The V gene's germline CDR1 is SGHTA and CDR2 FQGNSA. With V trimmed by 7 bases and J by 2 bases, 7 bases remained unmatched. The CDR3 sequence is CASTMGQPNYGYTF. The CDR3 DNA reads TGTGCCAGCACCATGGGACAGCCGAACTATGGCTACACCTTC. Full variable domain (rest looked up from reference TRBV7-2 and TRBJ1-2): GAGVSQSPSNKVTEKGKDVELRCDPISGHTALYWYRQSLGQGLEFLIYFQGNSAPDKSGLPSDRFSAERTGGSVSTLTIQRTQQEDSAVYLCASTMGQPNYGYTFGSGTRLTVV.

This clone has more than one count but fewer than ten. The chain recombines TRBV11-3 with TRBJ2-1; TRBD2 aligns across 9 bases. There are 14 residues in the CDR3. J was trimmed by 12 bases and V by 3 bases; bases with no gene match: 9. Germline V gene data show CDR1 as SGHNT and CDR2 as YENEEA. The CDR3 here is CASSLGLAGTVQFF. CDR3 nucleotides: TGTGCCAGCAGCTTGGGGCTAGCGGGAACCGTGCAGTTCTTC. The variable domain in full, completed from reference TRBV11-3 and TRBJ2-1, reads EAGVVQSPRYKIIEKKQPVAFWCNPISGHNTLYWYLQNLGQGPELLIRYENEEAVDDSQLPKDRFSAERLKGVDSTLKIQPAELGDSAVYLCASSLGLAGTVQFFGPGTRLTVL.

This clone has only a few counts. The rearrangement joins TRBV21-1 to TRBJ2-1; the DNA was not compared with TRBD2, the D call given in the table. TRBV21-1 is termed a pseudogene. This CDR3 has 17 residues. This chain's CDR3 is CASSSGLAGATYNEQFF. The CDR3 DNA sequence: TGTGCCAGCAGCTCTGGACTAGCGGGAGCGACTTACAATGAGCAGTTCTTC.

This chain links TRBV5-1 with TRBJ2-2; possibly TRBD2 for D (5 bases). The length of the CDR3 is 14 residues. The V end was cut by 4 bases, the J end by 4 bases, with 11 bases between. Germline CDR1 reads SGHRS; CDR2 reads YFSETQ. CDR3 DNA sequence: TGCGCCAGCAGCGAGGGAGAAGGCACCGGGGAGCTGTTTTTT. Translation gives CASSEGEGTGELFF.

The chain links TRBV7-2 to TRBJ2-3, with unresolved D. The CDR3 has 14 amino acids. CDR1 and CDR2 (germline): SGHTA, FQGNSA. V lost 1 base, J lost 2 bases, and 7 bases lay in between. The CDR3: CASSLVGATDTQYF. CDR3 sequence (DNA): TGTGCCAGCAGCTTAGTGGGCGCCACAGATACGCAGTATTTT.

Regarding this clone: The same CDR3 is also encoded by other DNA sequences in this sample. The rearrangement joins TRBV7-2 to TRBJ2-5; D possibly corresponds to TRBD1 (6 bases). This CDR3 is built from 12 residues. Trimming removed 5 bases from V and 5 bases from J, with 9 bases in between. Germline CDR1 is SGHTA and CDR2 is FQGNSA. CDR3 amino acids: CASSRQEETQYF. CDR3 bases: TGTGCCAGCAGCCGACAGGAGGAGACCCAGTACTTC.

J is TRBJ2-7 and V is TRBV13; 13 bases fit TRBD2. Germline V lookup: CDR1 PRHDT, CDR2 FYEKMQ (reference sequence). This CDR3 is 16 amino acids long. With V trimmed by 4 bases and J by 8 bases, 11 bases remained unmatched. CDR3 region: CASSWAAGTSGTQQYF. The CDR3 bases are TGTGCCAGCAGCTGGGCCGCCGGGACTAGCGGGACTCAGCAGTACTTC.

This clone was counted a few times. The chain joins TRBV30 to TRBJ1-1, with 9 bases that match TRBD1. From germline, CDR1 is GTSNPN and CDR2 SVGIG (reference sequence). V lost 3 bases and J lost 6; bases outside the gene matches: 17. The CDR3 consists of 17 residues. CDR3 loop: CAWSGRQFRDRAPEAFF. In nucleotides, the CDR3 is TGTGCCTGGAGCGGACGCCAGTTCCGGGACAGGGCACCTGAAGCTTTCTTT.

This clone was counted only a few times. V gene TRBV5-4 combines with J gene TRBJ1-2; D is possibly TRBD1 (6 bases). The CDR3 is made up of 12 amino acids. Trimming left V 4 bases short and J 6 bases short, with 10 bases between. Germline assignment: CDR1 SGHNT and CDR2 YYREEE (reference sequence). The CDR3 protein is CASSQNRDGYTF. CDR3 bases: TGTGCCAGCAGCCAGAACAGGGATGGCTACACCTTC. The complete variable domain, with remaining parts taken from reference TRBV5-4 and TRBJ1-2, reads ETGVTQSPTHLIKTRGQQVTLRCSSQSGHNTVSWYQQALGQGPQFIFQYYREEENGRGNFPPRFSGLQFPNYSSELNVNALELDDSALYLCASSQNRDGYTFGSGTRLTVV.

The chain links TRBV7-9 to TRBJ1-5, with D perhaps matching TRBD1 (6 bases). The V gene lost 5 bases and the J gene lost 7 bases, with 18 bases spanning the gap. CDR1 and CDR2 from the germline V gene are SEHNR and FQNEAQ (reference sequence). CDR3 length: 15 amino acids. CDR3 loop: CASSPGDRRWQPQHF. The CDR3 DNA is TGTGCCAGCAGCCCGGGTGACAGGCGCTGGCAGCCCCAGCATTTT.

The CDR3 region is CASSQTGGNTEAFF. The CDR3 bases are TGCGCCAGCAGCCAAACAGGGGGAAACACTGAAGCTTTCTTT. The gene calls are TRBV5-1 and TRBJ1-1; 8 bases match TRBD1. With 4 bases clipped from V and 2 bases from J, the junction kept 4 bases outside the gene matches. Germline assignment: CDR1 SGHRS and CDR2 YFSETQ. The CDR3 length is 14 residues.